The 2 T cell receptor beta chains below were found in one sample sequenced in a study of CD4 and CD8 cells across lung adenocarcinoma regions. TCRdb re-derived calls from the PCR reads in MiXCR, one entry per CDR3 protein. Among 10,000 to 11,000 distinct CDR3 sequences listed, about 55% were seen once. Sequenced input: CD4+ T cells from the center of a lung tumor. All receptors come from a male donor with lung adenocarcinoma. The CD4 and CD8 labels of this study may be unreliable.

This clonotype showed up just a few times. The chain couples TRBV6-1 to TRBJ1-2, with TRBD1 matching 7 bases. V trimming: 6 bases; J trimming: 3 bases; junction bases outside the gene matches: 13. CDR3 length: 16 residues. Germline CDR1 reads MNHNS; CDR2 reads SASEGT. Here the CDR3 reads CASRFRDSILDYGYTF. The CDR3 DNA reads TGTGCCAGCAGGTTCCGGGACAGCATTTTGGACTATGGCTACACCTTC.

The chain uses TRBV4-1 and TRBJ2-1; D may match TRBD1 or TRBD2 (5 bases each). The closer fit of TRBJ2-5 to the DNA end suggests the J call may be wrong. This CDR3 region has 16 residues. Germline V gives CDR1 MGHRA, CDR2 YSYEKL. In DNA, the CDR3 is TGCGCCAGCAGCCACGGACGGGACCTCTGGGCAGAGACCCAGTACTTC. Amino acid sequence: CASSHGRDLWAETQYF.